One and the same sample provided the 23 T cell receptor beta chains below, sequenced in a study of response to subunit inactivated influenza vaccine (dated by TCRdb to the late 2010s). The library came from RT-PCR. TCRdb records Illumina HiSeq 2500 as the sequencer. TCRdb cleaned the public reads at Q25 with fastp, built clones with MiXCR and kept in-frame beta chains. Identical CDR3 protein sequences are pooled into one entry, listed with their most common genes and DNA. This sample lists just under 550,000 distinct CDR3 sequences; under 30% were detected once. The ten most abundant clones make up around 2.8% of the sample. In addition, the sample was reused for a study of T cells expressing NK-cell markers. From that second study: TCR beta cDNA libraries were prepared using 5'RACE template switching, which introduced a universal primer site and unique molecular identifiers.

The specimen comprised CD4+ T cells sorted from PBMCs, sampled 11 to 12 days after vaccination. The receptors were sampled from a man over 45 who received an inactivated influenza vaccine. Donor details come from another sample of the same person, matched by shared clones.

This clonotype came up a few times. This rearrangement joins TRBV28 to TRBJ1-1, with D unclear. The germline V gene encodes CDR1 MDHEN and CDR2 SYDVKM. The V and J ends lost 3 bases and 1 base respectively, with 15 bases between them. The CDR3 loop spans 16 amino acids. The CDR3 region is CASSFARIGRNTEAFF. The CDR3 bases are TGTGCCAGCAGTTTCGCCCGGATAGGGCGGAACACTGAAGCTTTCTTT.

The chain links TRBV4-2 to TRBJ2-1; 9 bases match TRBD2. The CDR3 covers 17 residues. The trim removed 0 bases at V and 1 base at J, leaving 4 bases unmatched. Germline-derived CDR1 and CDR2 are LGHNA and YNFKEQ. Here the CDR3 reads CASSQDPSGESYNEQFF. The DNA of the CDR3 is TGTGCCAGCAGCCAAGACCCTAGCGGGGAATCCTACAATGAGCAGTTCTTC.

The chain couples TRBV7-2 to TRBJ2-7; 10 positions agree with TRBD1. The CDR3 has 16 residues. Germline CDR1 SGHTA, CDR2 FQGNSA. With V trimmed by 4 bases and J by 4 bases, 10 bases remained unmatched. The DNA for the CDR3 is TGTGCCAGCAGCTCTTTTCGGGACAGGGGCCTTTACGAGCAGTACTTC. Translation gives CASSSFRDRGLYEQYF.

The rearrangement links TRBV28 to TRBJ1-6, with 8 bases matching TRBD1. CDR1 is MDHEN and CDR2 is SYDVKM in the germline V gene. The CDR3 sequence is 14 residues long. V dropped 5 bases and J dropped 7; count of bases not matched to a gene: 4. The CDR3 loop reads CASSTRQGNSPLHF. CDR3 sequence (DNA): TGTGCCAGCAGTACCCGACAGGGGAATTCACCCCTCCACTTT. Combining the CDR3 with reference TRBV28 and TRBJ1-6 gives the whole variable domain DVKVTQSSRYLVKRTGEKVFLECVQDMDHENMFWYRQDPGLGLRLIYFSYDVKMKEKGDIPEGYSVSREKKERFSLILESASTNQTSMYLCASSTRQGNSPLHFGNGTRLTVT.

In this sample, this clonotype turned up a few times. The V and J genes are TRBV4-3 and TRBJ2-2, with no clear D. In germline, CDR1 is LGHNA, CDR2 YSLEER. This CDR3 spans 16 amino acids. V was clipped by 0 bases and J by 7 bases, with 15 bases between them. The CDR3 is CASSQDRRLGGGELFF. The CDR3 DNA follows: TGCGCCAGCAGCCAAGATCGCCGATTGGGTGGCGGGGAGCTGTTTTTT.

This clonotype was picked up a small number of times. This chain links TRBV29-1 with TRBJ1-1; maybe TRBD1 (5 bases). Per the germline V gene, CDR1 is SQVTM and CDR2 is ANQGSEA. V was shortened by 6 bases and J by 5 bases, with 19 bases between the two germline ends. The CDR3 loop spans 14 amino acids. CDR3 in DNA: TGCAGCGTCGGGACGGCGAGCGGGGGGACTGAAGCTTTCTTT. Its protein is CSVGTASGGTEAFF.

The sample holds many counts of this clonotype. The chain is built from TRBV11-2 and TRBJ1-1; no reliable D call. Trimming removed 2 bases from V and 0 bases from J, with 10 bases in between. This CDR3 spans 15 amino acids. Germline values: CDR1 SGHAT, CDR2 FQNNGV. Here the CDR3 DNA reads TGTGCCAGCAGCTTAATGGTTCAGATGAACACTGAAGCTTTCTTT. Translating it yields CASSLMVQMNTEAFF.

The chain couples TRBV7-3 to TRBJ2-1, with 11 bases matching TRBD2. Germline values: CDR1 SGHTA, CDR2 FQGTGA. V shed 4 bases and J 5 bases; nucleotides not matched to a gene: 7. CDR3 length equals 16 residues. CDR3 amino acids: CASSSLAGGADNEQFF. In DNA form, the CDR3 reads TGTGCCAGCAGCTCCCTAGCGGGAGGAGCCGACAATGAGCAGTTCTTC.

This clonotype was counted many times. This chain connects TRBV18 to TRBJ2-5; D remains ambiguous. The germline gives CDR1 KGHSH, CDR2 LQKENI. CDR3 size: 12 residues. V dropped 8 bases and J dropped 5 bases, with 12 bases sitting between them. This chain's CDR3 is CASSPTRETQYF. For the CDR3, the DNA is TGTGCCAGCAGCCCAACTCGCGAGACCCAGTACTTC.

The chain has TRBV6-2 or TRBV6-3 and TRBJ2-1; TRBD2 matches 8 bases. The CDR3 consists of 16 residues. Per germline, CDR1 MNHEY and CDR2 SVGEGT. V was pared by 4 bases and J by 10 bases, with 15 bases of the junction left unmatched. The CDR3 sequence is CASSSSGLARPREQFF. As DNA, the CDR3 is TGTGCCAGCAGTTCGAGTGGACTAGCTCGGCCCCGCGAGCAGTTCTTC.

The V call is TRBV15, the J call TRBJ2-2; TRBD2 aligns across 10 bases. V shed 0 bases, J shed 8 bases, and the junction held 6 bases outside the gene matches. This CDR3 contains 16 residues. Germline CDR1 and CDR2: LNHNV and YYDKDF (reference sequence). The chain's CDR3 is CATSRELAGVVGELFF. The DNA of the CDR3 is TGTGCCACCAGCAGAGAGCTAGCGGGAGTAGTGGGGGAGCTGTTTTTT.

This clonotype was found a few times. The chain joins TRBV2 to TRBJ2-7, with 7 bases identical to TRBD1. V dropped 2 bases and J dropped 3; count of bases not matched to a gene: 7. CDR1 is SNHLY and CDR2 is FYNNEI in the germline V gene. This CDR3 contains 15 residues. The CDR3 nucleotides are TGTGCCAGCAGTGAAACGGGACAGAAGATCTACGAGCAGTACTTC. This encodes CASSETGQKIYEQYF.

This clonotype was counted a few times. The genes are TRBV10-3 and TRBJ1-1; D ambiguous. CDR1 is ENHRY, CDR2 SYGVKD, per germline. The CDR3 totals 13 residues. Trimming left V 3 bases short and J 7 bases short, with 12 bases between. The CDR3 bases are TGTGCCATCAGTGAAGTTCCGAAGGGTGAAGCTTTCTTT. It yields the protein CAISEVPKGEAFF.

The gene calls are TRBV3-1 and TRBJ2-1; 12 bases agree with TRBD2. The germline gives CDR1 LGHDT, CDR2 YNNKEL (reference sequence). The ends lost 0 bases at V and 7 bases at J; junction bases unmatched: 10. This CDR3 contains 18 residues. The CDR3 DNA reads TGTGCCAGCAGCCAAGAGAGGATAGGACTAGCGGGAAAAAATGAGCAGTTCTTC. Translated, it gives CASSQERIGLAGKNEQFF.

The sample holds one count of this clonotype. The chain is built from TRBV19 and TRBJ1-5; D gene ambiguous. This CDR3 spans 14 amino acids. V dropped 1 base and J dropped 0 bases, with 4 bases sitting between them. Germline-derived CDR1 and CDR2 are LNHDA and SQIVND (reference sequence). In nucleotides, the CDR3 is TGTGCCAGTAGTATAGGGCATAGCAATCAGCCCCAGCATTTT. Translating gives CASSIGHSNQPQHF.

This clonotype was picked up a small number of times. V gene TRBV7-9 combines with J gene TRBJ1-2; 8 bases align to TRBD1. CDR3 length: 12 amino acids. Unmatched junction bases numbered 3, after V lost 5 bases and J lost 7 bases. CDR1 SEHNR and CDR2 FQNEAQ come from the germline V gene (reference sequence). CDR3 sequence reads: CASSHGTGGYTF. DNA of the CDR3: TGTGCCAGCAGCCATGGGACAGGTGGCTACACCTTC.

This clonotype was seen a single time. The chain is built from TRBV10-3 and TRBJ2-3, with unresolved D. The germline V gene encodes CDR1 ENHRY and CDR2 SYGVKD. The CDR3 has 12 residues. Trimming took off 3 bases at V and 4 bases at J, with 5 bases between the two ends. This chain's CDR3 is CAISDISDTQYF. In DNA form, the CDR3 reads TGTGCCATCAGTGATATCTCAGATACGCAGTATTTT.

This chain uses TRBV4-1 with TRBJ1-2; D is undetermined. This CDR3 region has 15 residues. The germline V and J ends were trimmed by 0 bases and 6 bases, with 14 bases remaining between them. CDR1 and CDR2 (germline): MGHRA, YSYEKL. For the CDR3, the DNA is TGCGCCAGCAGCCAAGATATCGGCTTCCGGGATGGCTACACCTTC. It is translated as CASSQDIGFRDGYTF.

Only a few counts were recorded for this clonotype. V and J are TRBV12-3 or TRBV12-4 and TRBJ2-3, with TRBD1 identical over 7 bases. V gave up 7 bases and J gave up 0 bases; unmatched junction bases: 7. The CDR3 totals 15 residues. CDR3 in DNA: TGTGCCAGCACTCGGGACAGATATAGCACAGATACGCAGTATTTT. Amino acids: CASTRDRYSTDTQYF.

This clonotype has only a few counts. This rearrangement joins TRBV9 to TRBJ1-1, with 10 nucleotides matching TRBD1. V gave up 3 bases and J gave up 4 bases; unmatched junction bases: 6. CDR1 is SGDLS and CDR2 is YYNGEE in the germline V gene. The CDR3 sequence is 15 residues long. The CDR3 region is CASSGGGQGSTEAFF. DNA of the CDR3: TGTGCCAGCAGCGGAGGGGGACAGGGGAGCACTGAAGCTTTCTTT.

This clonotype was observed a handful of times. The genes are TRBV27 and TRBJ2-7; D is unclear. Germline values: CDR1 MNHEY, CDR2 SMNVEV (reference sequence). The CDR3 is 15 residues long. The germline V and J ends were trimmed by 3 bases and 0 bases, with 12 bases remaining between them. Here the CDR3 DNA reads TGTGCCAGCAGTTTCTATCGGACGGACTCCTACGAGCAGTACTTC. Residues: CASSFYRTDSYEQYF.

This clonotype has ten or more counts. This chain connects TRBV5-1 to TRBJ2-7, with 8 bases fitting TRBD1. Germline V gives CDR1 SGHRS, CDR2 YFSETQ. The CDR3 has 15 amino acids. The V gene end was trimmed by 4 bases and the J gene end by 2 bases; junction bases not matched to a gene: 8. The CDR3 DNA reads TGCGCCAGCAGCCACGGGGACAGGAACACCTACGAGCAGTACTTC. It yields the protein CASSHGDRNTYEQYF.

The V call is TRBV5-1, the J call TRBJ2-2; TRBD2 aligns across 9 bases. CDR1 and CDR2 from the germline V gene are SGHRS and YFSETQ. The CDR3 is 16 amino acids. The J segment lost 6 bases and the V segment lost 0 bases, leaving 6 bases of the junction unmatched. The CDR3 reads CASSLAGGRAAGELFF. CDR3 in DNA: TGCGCCAGCAGCTTGGCCGGCGGGAGGGCCGCCGGGGAGCTGTTTTTT.